Presented here are 31 T cell receptor beta chains from one specimen sequenced in a study of blood T cell repertoires in COVID-19 (dated by TCRdb to the early 2020s). Receptor amplification or capture employed the immunoSEQ multiplex PCR assay. TCRdb re-hosts the immuneACCESS table, in-frame sequences only. Its copies lack some clones; in the studies checked, an unresolved V gene accounts for under half of them, and the cause for the rest is not known. The sample includes about 99,000 clones, with more than 70% observed a single time. 10% to 15% of the sample belongs to the ten largest clones. The sequenced material came from peripheral blood. The receptor source for this set is a woman in her fifties or sixties in a cohort sampled during active or convalescent COVID-19.

The chain is built from TRBV2 and TRBJ1-1; D might be TRBD1 (5 bases). With 7 bases removed from V and 0 bases from J, the gap between germline ends came to 15 bases. CDR1 is SNHLY and CDR2 is FYNNEI in the germline V gene. This CDR3 contains 15 residues. The CDR3, as DNA: TGTGCCAGCACTAGGCCAGGGTCTGTGAACACTGAAGCTTTCTTT. Its protein product is CASTRPGSVNTEAFF. Based on the CDR3 plus reference TRBV2 and TRBJ1-1, the full variable domain is EPEVTQTPSHQVTQMGQEVILRCVPISNHLYFYWYRQILGQKVEFLVSFYNNEISEKSEIFDDQFSVERPDGSNFTLKIRSTKLEDSAMYFCASTRPGSVNTEAFFGQGTRLTVV.

The chain joins TRBV6-4 to TRBJ1-2; D call uncertain. CDR1 is MRHNA, CDR2 SNTAGT, per germline. CDR3 length: 13 amino acids. The V gene lost 6 bases and the J gene lost 2 bases, with 10 bases spanning the gap. Here the CDR3 reads CASRPGGNYGYTF. The CDR3 DNA reads TGTGCCAGCAGACCTGGCGGAAACTATGGCTACACCTTC.

This clone turned up a few times. The rearrangement joins TRBV10-3 to TRBJ2-5; 7 bases agree with TRBD1. CDR1 is ENHRY and CDR2 is SYGVKD in the germline V gene. The V and J ends lost 2 bases and 2 bases, in that order; junction bases with no gene match: 8. This CDR3 comprises 16 residues. The DNA of the CDR3 is TGTGCCATCAGTGAGCCCCCTCCGGGACAGCAAGAGACCCAGTACTTC. It is translated as CAISEPPPGQQETQYF.

CDR3 protein: CSVARDRRNTEAFF. In nucleotides, the CDR3 is TGCAGCGTTGCCCGGGACAGGCGGAACACTGAAGCTTTCTTT. The chain has TRBV29-1 and TRBJ1-1, with 8 bases identical to TRBD1. This CDR3 has 14 residues. Germline V gene sequence: CDR1 SQVTM, CDR2 ANQGSEA. After removal of 4 bases from V and 1 base from J, the junction contained 5 bases not matched to a gene. The full variable domain, with the rest looked up from reference TRBV29-1 and TRBJ1-1, is SAVISQKPSRDICQRGTSLTIQCQVDSQVTMMFWYRQQPGQSLTLIATANQGSEATYESGFVIDKFPISRPNLTFSTLTVSNMSPEDSSIYLCSVARDRRNTEAFFGQGTRLTVV.

The chain joins TRBV7-9 to TRBJ1-2; possibly TRBD1 for D (5 bases). CDR3 length: 13 residues. The V end was cut by 3 bases, the J end by 6 bases, with 11 bases between. In germline, CDR1 is SEHNR, CDR2 FQNEAQ (reference sequence). CDR3 residues: CASSFEQAHGYTF. The CDR3 DNA reads TGTGCCAGCAGCTTTGAACAGGCCCATGGCTACACCTTC. The full variable domain, rest sourced from reference TRBV7-9 and TRBJ1-2, is DTGVSQNPRHKITKRGQNVTFRCDPISEHNRLYWYRQTLGQGPEFLTYFQNEAQLEKSRLLSDRFSAERPKGSFSTLEIQRTEQGDSAMYLCASSFEQAHGYTFGSGTRLTVV.

The V gene is TRBV5-4, the J gene TRBJ2-1; 15 bases are a match to TRBD2. V lost 3 bases to trimming and J lost 7 bases; unmatched junction nucleotides: 14. Germline CDR1 reads SGHNT; CDR2 reads YYREEE (reference sequence). The CDR3 length is 19 residues. The CDR3 DNA reads as TGTGCCAGCAGCTCGGTATGGACTAGCGGGGGGGGCCTAGCGAATGAGCAGTTCTTC. Translated: CASSSVWTSGGGLANEQFF. Using reference TRBV5-4 and TRBJ2-1 for the parts outside the CDR3, the full variable domain is ETGVTQSPTHLIKTRGQQVTLRCSSQSGHNTVSWYQQALGQGPQFIFQYYREEENGRGNFPPRFSGLQFPNYSSELNVNALELDDSALYLCASSSVWTSGGGLANEQFFGPGTRLTVL.

The V gene is TRBV3-1 (or the pseudogene TRBV3-2), the J gene TRBJ2-3; TRBD2 matches at 13 bases. Germline CDR1 LGHDT, CDR2 YNNKEL (reference sequence). The CDR3 length is 16 residues. Trimming took 5 bases from V and 4 from J; bases not matched to a gene: 6. CDR3 nucleotides: TGTGCCAGCAGCGATCCGGGACTAGCGGGATCAGATACGCAGTATTTT. Protein product: CASSDPGLAGSDTQYF.

J is TRBJ2-2 and V is TRBV28, with D tentatively TRBD1 (5 bases). Germline loops: CDR1 MDHEN, CDR2 SYDVKM. The CDR3 runs to 18 residues. V shed 6 bases and J shed 1 base, with 21 bases lying between them. Here the CDR3 DNA reads TGTGCCAGCAGCCCATCGGCTGGGCAGGGCATGAACACCGGGGAGCTGTTTTTT. Protein: CASSPSAGQGMNTGELFF.

The chain couples TRBV28 to TRBJ2-4; 7 bases align to TRBD1. Per the germline V gene, CDR1 is MDHEN and CDR2 is SYDVKM. Trimming cost V 1 base and J 3 bases; bases outside gene matches: 9. The length of the CDR3 is 17 residues. The CDR3 protein is CASSLSAGGYNKNIQYF. The CDR3 bases are TGTGCCAGCAGTTTATCGGCAGGGGGATATAACAAAAACATTCAGTACTTC.

V and J are TRBV19 and TRBJ1-3; D may be TRBD1 (5 bases). Trimming removed 7 bases at V and 3 bases at J, with 7 bases between. The CDR3 loop spans 12 amino acids. Germline loops: CDR1 LNHDA, CDR2 SQIVND (reference sequence). This CDR3 is CASTDIGNTIYF. CDR3 nucleotides: TGTGCCAGTACGGACATTGGAAACACCATATATTTT.

This sequence joins TRBV7-3 and TRBJ2-7; 11 nucleotides match TRBD2. V lost 6 bases, J lost 5 bases, and 9 bases stayed unmatched. This CDR3 spans 15 amino acids. Germline loops: CDR1 SGHTA, CDR2 FQGTGA. The CDR3 coding sequence is TGTGCCAGCAGTTACGGACTAGCGGGTGTCCACGAGCAGTACTTC. Translating it yields CASSYGLAGVHEQYF.

The rearrangement joins TRBV19 to TRBJ2-1, with 9 bases lining up with TRBD1. J was trimmed by 5 bases and V by 6 bases; bases with no gene match: 8. This CDR3 contains 15 residues. Germline CDR1 LNHDA, CDR2 SQIVND (reference sequence). The CDR3 region is CASSLSGTGNNEQFF. CDR3 DNA sequence: TGTGCCAGTAGCCTATCCGGGACAGGGAACAATGAGCAGTTCTTC.

This chain joins TRBV10-3 and TRBJ1-1; 7 positions agree with TRBD1. Germline V gene lookup returns CDR1 ENHRY and CDR2 SYGVKD. CDR3 length: 17 residues. V lost 5 bases, J lost 0 bases, and 12 bases stayed unmatched. The CDR3 bases are TGTGCCATCAGTCTTAGACAGGGTGAGGTTGTGAACACTGAAGCTTTCTTT. It translates to CAISLRQGEVVNTEAFF.

The chain recombines TRBV7-9 with TRBJ2-5, with TRBD2 matching 8 bases. The CDR3 totals 14 residues. Germline CDR1 and CDR2: SEHNR and FQNEAQ (reference sequence). V was clipped by 5 bases and J by 5 bases; unmatched bases: 7. The CDR3 nucleotides read TGTGCCAGCAGCCCCAGCGGGAGTGAGGAGACCCAGTACTTC. Encoded protein: CASSPSGSEETQYF.

The genes are TRBV10-3 and TRBJ2-7; the match to TRBD1 covers 7 bases. The germline CDR1 and CDR2 sequences are ENHRY and SYGVKD. The CDR3 is 13 amino acids. With 4 bases clipped from V and 1 base from J, the junction kept 1 base outside the gene matches. The CDR3: CAISGTGSYEQYF. The CDR3 DNA sequence: TGTGCCATCAGTGGGACAGGTTCCTACGAGCAGTACTTC.

The chain joins TRBV15 to TRBJ2-3; the match to TRBD1 covers 7 bases. Germline V gene data show CDR1 as LNHNV and CDR2 as YYDKDF (reference sequence). The CDR3 runs to 15 residues. V lost 3 bases and J lost 5; bases outside the gene matches: 8. CDR3 sequence: CATSSAGQARDTQYF. DNA for the CDR3: TGTGCCACCAGCAGTGCAGGACAGGCGAGAGATACGCAGTATTTT.

V and J are TRBV4-2 and TRBJ1-4; no clear D gene. V lost 1 base and J lost 0, with 12 bases in between. The CDR3 is 17 amino acids. Germline V gene data show CDR1 as LGHNA and CDR2 as YNFKEQ. The CDR3: CASSQGPSQATNEKLFF. The CDR3 DNA sequence: TGTGCCAGCAGCCAAGGTCCGTCACAAGCAACTAATGAAAAACTGTTTTTT.

This chain links TRBV7-9 with TRBJ2-2, with D possibly TRBD2 on 5 matching bases. From germline, CDR1 is SEHNR and CDR2 FQNEAQ (reference sequence). V lost 7 bases to trimming and J lost 5 bases, with 8 bases between them. The CDR3 runs to 12 residues. This chain's CDR3 is CASKPGTGELFF. CDR3 bases: TGTGCCAGCAAACCGGGAACCGGGGAGCTGTTTTTT.

This chain joins TRBV7-9 and TRBJ2-1; 9 bases match TRBD2. Germline CDR1 and CDR2: SEHNR and FQNEAQ (reference sequence). The CDR3 has 13 amino acids. After removal of 3 bases from V and 8 bases from J, the junction contained 2 bases not matched to a gene. The CDR3 loop is CASSFSGGDEQFF. In nucleotides, the CDR3 is TGTGCCAGCAGCTTTAGCGGGGGTGATGAGCAGTTCTTC.

Written as DNA, the CDR3 is TGTGCCTCAAGAGGACAGGGGGCGGAGGAGCAGTACTTC. Translated: CASRGQGAEEQYF. J is TRBJ2-7 and V is TRBV19; 11 bases are shared with TRBD1. Germline CDR1 and CDR2: LNHDA and SQIVND (reference sequence). With 11 bases clipped from V and 7 bases from J, the junction kept 10 bases outside the gene matches. CDR3 length: 13 amino acids.

The CDR3 loop reads CASSPGQGRVTGELFF. DNA of the CDR3: TGTGCCAGCAGCCCCGGACAGGGTCGCGTCACCGGGGAGCTGTTTTTT. The gene calls are TRBV9 and TRBJ2-2, with 8 positions matching TRBD1. V lost 4 bases and J lost 4; bases outside the gene matches: 9. Per germline, CDR1 SGDLS and CDR2 YYNGEE. This CDR3 comprises 16 residues. The entire variable domain, with the rest obtained from reference TRBV9 and TRBJ2-2, is as follows: DSGVTQTPKHLITATGQRVTLRCSPRSGDLSVYWYQQSLDQGLQFLIQYYNGEERAKGNILERFSAQQFPDLHSELNLSSLELGDSALYFCASSPGQGRVTGELFFGEGSRLTVL.

The chain has TRBV5-5 and TRBJ2-1, with D perhaps matching TRBD2 (6 bases). The CDR3 spans 15 residues. Deletions cut 4 bases from V and 5 bases from J, with 16 bases between. The V gene's germline CDR1 is SGHKS and CDR2 YYEKEE (reference sequence). The CDR3 sequence is CASSLGGAGHNEQFF. In nucleotides, the CDR3 is TGTGCCAGCAGCCTCGGAGGGGCCGGGCACAATGAGCAGTTCTTC.

This clone was counted between two and nine times. The V and J genes are TRBV4-1 and TRBJ1-6; no reliable D call. Between the trimmed V and J ends, which lost 3 bases and 0 bases, there was a span of 9 bases. Germline assignment: CDR1 MGHRA and CDR2 YSYEKL. There are 16 residues in the CDR3. The CDR3 sequence is CASSQGQSSYNSPLHF. In nucleotides, the CDR3 is TGCGCCAGCAGCCAGGGCCAAAGCTCCTATAATTCACCCCTCCACTTT.

In its sample, this clone was seen once. CDR3 in amino acids: CASSHTGTSGGRSYNEQFF. The CDR3 nucleotides read TGTGCCAGCAGCCATACCGGGACTAGCGGGGGCCGCTCTTACAATGAGCAGTTCTTC. The V and J genes are TRBV7-9 and TRBJ2-1; 14 bases line up with TRBD2. Germline-derived CDR1 and CDR2 are SEHNR and FQNEAQ (reference sequence). The CDR3 has 19 residues. The V segment lost 5 bases and the J segment 4 bases; nucleotides outside the gene matches: 13.

This clone was counted once. The rearrangement links TRBV6-5 to TRBJ1-2, with 9 bases lining up with TRBD1. J gave up 4 bases and V 6 bases, and 6 bases lay outside the gene matches. Per the germline V gene, CDR1 is MNHEY and CDR2 is SVGAGI. The CDR3 is 14 amino acids. The CDR3 sequence: CASRVLGQGYGYTF. The CDR3, as DNA: TGTGCCAGCAGGGTTCTGGGACAGGGCTATGGCTACACCTTC.

The chain carries TRBV2 and TRBJ2-5; D is unresolved. The V end lost 6 bases, the J end lost 5 bases, and 13 bases lay between the germline ends. Germline loops: CDR1 SNHLY, CDR2 FYNNEI. The CDR3 has 13 residues. The CDR3, as DNA: TGTGCCAGCAGCCTGGCCTGGGCGGAGACCCAGTACTTC. Translation: CASSLAWAETQYF.

The gene calls are TRBV19 and TRBJ1-5, with D unresolved. Trimming shortened V by 7 bases and J by 2 bases, and 18 bases separated the two germline ends. The CDR3 runs 16 residues. The germline CDR1 and CDR2 sequences are LNHDA and SQIVND (reference sequence). Here the CDR3 reads CASTQTPRNRNQPQHF. CDR3 sequence (DNA): TGTGCCAGTACTCAAACCCCCAGAAACCGCAATCAGCCCCAGCATTTT.

This clone was observed a few times. This chain connects TRBV11-2 to TRBJ2-1; TRBD2 matches 14 bases. Germline V CDR1 and CDR2: SGHAT, FQNNGV. J gave up 6 bases and V 6 bases, and 4 bases lay outside the gene matches. The CDR3 totals 15 residues. CDR3 protein: CASSAGTSGSNEQFF. CDR3 DNA sequence: TGTGCCAGCAGTGCCGGGACTAGCGGGAGCAATGAGCAGTTCTTC.

The chain links TRBV4-2 to TRBJ1-5, with TRBD1 identical over 9 bases. CDR1 LGHNA and CDR2 YNFKEQ come from the germline V gene. V was pared by 4 bases and J by 2 bases, with 15 bases of the junction left unmatched. CDR3 length: 19 amino acids. CDR3 bases: TGTGCCAGCAGCCTCACAGGGGGCGCGTTCTTTTCTGGCAATCAGCCCCAGCATTTT. Its translation is CASSLTGGAFFSGNQPQHF.

The rearrangement uses TRBV5-1 and TRBJ1-1; TRBD1 might be the D (6 bases). This CDR3 contains 15 residues. The germline V and J ends were trimmed by 2 bases and 5 bases, with 16 bases remaining between them. Germline-derived CDR1 and CDR2 are SGHRS and YFSETQ. In DNA, the CDR3 is TGCGCCAGCAGCTTCGCCCACAGGGTGCAGACTGAAGCTTTCTTT. Its protein product is CASSFAHRVQTEAFF.

This chain connects TRBV2 to TRBJ1-1, with D unresolved. Germline CDR1 and CDR2: SNHLY and FYNNEI. The ends were cut back, 6 bases at V and 1 base at J, with 9 bases in the middle. This CDR3 is 13 amino acids long. The CDR3, as DNA: TGTGCCAGCAGGATCGACACGAACACTGAAGCTTTCTTT. Its translation: CASRIDTNTEAFF.